The clone carrying this TCR beta chain was counted between two and nine times. Its cognate antigen is unknown. The V end was cut by 7 bases, the J end by 5 bases, with 13 bases between. CDR1 is SGHRS, CDR2 YFSETQ, per germline. The length of the CDR3 is 14 residues. The data originate from a study of OX40 agonist ivuxolimab in advanced cancers. The wider study: The mean age was roughly 60 years, ranging from about 23 to 79, with roughly four fifths of participants male. Overall study findings and caveats: The work left the antigen specificity of expanded peripheral T cells undetermined.

Only in-frame clones appear in the TCRdb table, and some are missing; sequencing was by immunoSEQ multiplex PCR. Of 75,000 to 100,000 clones in the sample, about four fifths were seen once. The sequenced sample was CD4+ or CD8+ T cells sorted from blood, obtained in a trial of the OX40 agonist ivuxolimab. The chain carries TRBV5-1 and TRBJ1-6, with no clear D. This receptor was taken from an adult with an advanced solid tumor such as melanoma, head and neck, liver or kidney cancer. In nucleotides, the CDR3 is TGCGCCAGCCACGCGGACGGGGATAATTCACCCCTCCACTTT. It encodes CASHADGDNSPLHF.